This is a list of T cell receptor beta chains from one sample in a study of cytomegalovirus exposure and HLA in healthy donors. Clones were sequenced by immunoSEQ multiplex PCR, and TCRdb holds only the in-frame ones, with some missing. The sample records roughly 110,000 clones, around two thirds being singletons. The specimen sequenced was PBMCs. These receptors all stem from a woman aged 35 to 49 in good health and CMV-seropositive. Both conserved end residues are part of each CDR3. The D gene is left open where the match is weak. Size is stated for part of the rows, as once, few or many counts, or as a class when the clone is expanded.

j_call v_call d_call clone_size cdr3_nt cdr3_aa
TRBJ1-3 TRBV28 . few TGTGCCAGCAGTTTACCCGCACAGGGTCACTCTGGAAACACCATATATTTT CASSLPAQGHSGNTIYF
TRBJ2-7 TRBV25-1 TRBD1 . TGTGCCAGTAAACCGGCAGGGACAGGCACCTACGAGCAGTACTTC CASKPAGTGTYEQYF
TRBJ2-7 TRBV30 . . TGTGCCTGGAACCTAGGCCCCTACGAGCAGTACTTC CAWNLGPYEQYF
TRBJ2-3 TRBV6-6 TRBD1 . TGTGCCAGCAGGACCACCGGGACAGGGATCGCAGATACGCAGTATTTT CASRTTGTGIADTQYF
TRBJ1-6 TRBV7-2 . . TGTGCCAGCAGCTTATGGAGCGGGTCGCTCTCGGGTAATTCACCCCTCCACTTT CASSLWSGSLSGNSPLHF
TRBJ2-1 TRBV29-1 TRBD2 . TGCAGCGTCGGCGGACTAGCGCCCACAATAGAGCAGTTCTTC CSVGGLAPTIEQFF
TRBJ1-1 TRBV25-1 . . TGTGCCAGCCTCGGGGTCACTGAAGCTTTCTTT CASLGVTEAFF
TRBJ2-6 TRBV6-5 . . TGTGCCAGCAGTTACTTCTACTCTGGGGCCAACGTCCTGACTTTC CASSYFYSGANVLTF
TRBJ2-1 TRBV29-1 . . TGCAGCGTCCGCACAGCGGGCAATGAGCAGTTCTTC CSVRTAGNEQFF
TRBJ2-7 TRBV27 TRBD2 . TGTGCCAGCAGTTTATATGCTAGCGGGGGTTTTTACGAGCAGTACTTC CASSLYASGGFYEQYF
TRBJ2-2 TRBV10-1 . . TGCGCCAGCAGTCATACAGGTCCCGGGGAGCTGTTTTTT CASSHTGPGELFF
TRBJ1-6 TRBV5-6 . . TGTGCCAGCAGCAACAGGGTCTCACCCCTCCACTTT CASSNRVSPLHF
TRBJ1-6 TRBV5-4 TRBD1 . TGTGCCAGCAGCCAGGGACAGTCCACGGGTAATTCACCCCTCCACTTT CASSQGQSTGNSPLHF
TRBJ2-1 TRBV4-3 TRBD2 medium-sized TGCGCCAGCAGCCAAGGTGTATCGGCTAGCGGGGTCGATGAGCAGTTCTTC CASSQGVSASGVDEQFF
TRBJ1-1 TRBV4-1 . . TGCGCCAGCAGCCAGTTTATGAACACTGAAGCTTTCTTT CASSQFMNTEAFF
TRBJ2-7 TRBV27 TRBD1 . TGTGCCAGCAGCAAGACCGGGACAGGAGTCTACGAGCAGTACTTC CASSKTGTGVYEQYF
TRBJ1-2 TRBV18 . . TGTGCCAGCTCTCTGTCGACAGCTAACTATGGCTACACCTTC CASSLSTANYGYTF
TRBJ1-1 TRBV30 . . TGTGCCTGGAGTGTAGGCACACGCACGGGGATAGCTTTCTTT CAWSVGTRTGIAFF
TRBJ1-1 TRBV4-1 . few TGCGCCAGCAGCCAAGAAGTCCCCGGTAACACTGAAGCTTTCTTT CASSQEVPGNTEAFF
TRBJ2-5 TRBV5-1 TRBD2 . TGCGCCAGCAGCTCGGCGGCGGGGGGGGCCGGGAAGACCCAGTACTTC CASSSAAGGAGKTQYF
TRBJ1-5 TRBV9 . . TGTGCCAGCAGCCCAAGCGGGGACCCCGAGCGGCCCCAGCATTTT CASSPSGDPERPQHF